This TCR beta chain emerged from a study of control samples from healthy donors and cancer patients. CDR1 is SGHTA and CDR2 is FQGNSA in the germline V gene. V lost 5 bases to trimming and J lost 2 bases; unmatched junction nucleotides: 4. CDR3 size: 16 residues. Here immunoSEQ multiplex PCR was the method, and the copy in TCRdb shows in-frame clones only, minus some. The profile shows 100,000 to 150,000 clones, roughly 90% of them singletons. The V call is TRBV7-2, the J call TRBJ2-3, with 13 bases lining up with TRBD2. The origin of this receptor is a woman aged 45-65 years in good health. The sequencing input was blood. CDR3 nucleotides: TGTGCCAGCAGCCCGGGACTAGCGGGGACCACAGATACGCAGTATTTT. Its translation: CASSPGLAGTTDTQYF.